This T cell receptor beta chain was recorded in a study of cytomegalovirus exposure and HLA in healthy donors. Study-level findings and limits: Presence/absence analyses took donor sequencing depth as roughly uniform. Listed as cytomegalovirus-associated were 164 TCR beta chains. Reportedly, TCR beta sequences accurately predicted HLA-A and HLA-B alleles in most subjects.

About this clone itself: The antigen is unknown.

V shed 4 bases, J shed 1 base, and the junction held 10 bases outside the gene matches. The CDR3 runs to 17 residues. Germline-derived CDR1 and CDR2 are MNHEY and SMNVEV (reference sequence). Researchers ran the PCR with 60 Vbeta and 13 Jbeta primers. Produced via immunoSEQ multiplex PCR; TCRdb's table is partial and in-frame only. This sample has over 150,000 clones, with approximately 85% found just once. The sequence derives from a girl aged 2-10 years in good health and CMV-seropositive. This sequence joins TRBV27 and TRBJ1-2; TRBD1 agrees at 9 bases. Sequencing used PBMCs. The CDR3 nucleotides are TGTGCCAGCAGTTCCCGGACAGGGGCTAATTTTAACTATGGCTACACCTTC. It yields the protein CASSSRTGANFNYGYTF.